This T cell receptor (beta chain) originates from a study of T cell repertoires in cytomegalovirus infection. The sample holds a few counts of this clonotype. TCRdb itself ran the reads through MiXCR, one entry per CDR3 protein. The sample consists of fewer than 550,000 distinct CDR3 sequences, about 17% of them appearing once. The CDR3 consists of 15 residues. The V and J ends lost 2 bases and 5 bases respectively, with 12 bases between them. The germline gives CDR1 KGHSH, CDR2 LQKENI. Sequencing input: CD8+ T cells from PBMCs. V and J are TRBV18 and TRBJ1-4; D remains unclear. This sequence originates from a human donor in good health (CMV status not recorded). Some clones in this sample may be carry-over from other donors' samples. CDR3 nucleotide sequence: TGTGCCAGCTCACCAATGGGGAGACTGAATGAAAAACTGTTTTTT. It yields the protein CASSPMGRLNEKLFF.